Listed here are 2 T cell receptor beta chains from one sample, sequenced in a study of T cell changes during pregnancy in multiple sclerosis. TCRdb's table, derived via immunoSEQ multiplex PCR, lists solely in-frame clones and lacks some. The table lists some 31,000 clones, about nine tenths of them singletons. Specimen: CD8+ T cells from peripheral blood mononuclear cells, collected in the second trimester of pregnancy. The receptors stem from a female donor with multiple sclerosis, enrolled in a pregnancy study.

V gene TRBV29-1 combines with J gene TRBJ2-7; TRBD1 might be the D (6 bases). There are 12 residues in the CDR3. Germline lookup yields CDR1 SQVTM and CDR2 ANQGSEA. Trimming stripped 3 bases from V and 5 bases from J, with 11 bases between. CDR3 sequence reads: CSVESRGHEQYF. The CDR3 DNA reads TGCAGCGTTGAGTCCAGGGGCCACGAGCAGTACTTC.

The chain has TRBV6-4 and TRBJ2-1; 13 positions match TRBD2. After removal of 4 bases from V and 9 bases from J, the junction contained 6 bases not matched to a gene. CDR3 length: 15 amino acids. Per germline, CDR1 MRHNA and CDR2 SNTAGT. The CDR3 coding sequence is TGTGCCAGCAGTGTCGGACTAGCGGGAGATAGTGAGCAGTTCTTC. The encoded protein is CASSVGLAGDSEQFF.